The sequence of this TCR beta chain was determined in a study of long-term antiretroviral therapy in people with HIV (dated by TCRdb to between 2021 and 2022). Broadly, across the study: Collection of the earliest samples took place about a decade ahead of the 2015 WHO recommendation for immediate ART, at a time when ART was typically delayed until CD4 counts fell. Among the 25 to 30 participants with HIV, fewer than twelve were female. A retrospective serial study tested whether changes in peripheral blood TRB repertoire composition and diversity were associated with ART initiation and durable HIV suppression. No cross-contamination during QIAcube processing turned up in test extractions that ran a monoclonal T-cell line alongside about 30 polyclonal samples. A total of around 190 cryopreserved PBMC samples came from 25 to 35 adults with confirmed HIV infection and were collected serially over a mean of approximately six years (range 1-12).

On this clone itself: Its antigen is unknown. Base qualities are not recorded, but no much larger clone differs from it by a single base.

The immunoSEQ hsTCRB v3.0 assay was used at survey level resolution to sequence the TRB variable region. The targeted TRB sequencing depth was roughly 40,000-50,000 T-cell genomes per sample. An Illumina MiSeq with a v3 150-cycle kit was used to sequence the pooled TRB libraries. Under the source paper's analysis protocol: Repertoire analysis was performed in R inside a reproducible Nextflow workflow that covered QC, data transformation and analysis. LymphoSeq2, an R package for exploring AIRR-Seq data, was used to implement custom analyses. Several samples yielding fewer than 5000 total TRB sequences were excluded, leaving around 190 analyzed HIV repertoires. Among the 180 to 200 HIV repertoires that were kept, approximately 61 were collected before ART initiation and about 130 were collected after ART initiation. Repertoires were downsampled to 5000 TRB nucleotide sequences, with summary statistics averaged over 100 downsampling iterations. The analysis kept only TRB sequences whose CDR3 regions were at least seven amino acids long. Diversity was measured with a Shannon entropy-derived clonality score and the Gini coefficient. In the repertoire networks, any two of the top 5000 CDR3 amino acid sequences were linked whenever the two sequences differed by an edit distance of one. For TRB CDR3 amino acid sequences, GLIPH2 was used to predict antigen specificity groups and MHC restriction. To flag known associations with CMV, EBV, HIV or tissue antigens, CDR3 amino acid sequences were compared against VDJdb and McPAS-TCR. Pre-ART, post-ART and control groups were compared with Wilcoxon signed-rank tests and Holm-Bonferroni correction. The table was pulled from immuneACCESS by TCRdb, which kept in-frame rearrangements only. Such tables lose some clones; where checked, under half of the loss comes from unresolved V genes, and the rest has no known cause. That table furnishes V, J and clone size, whereas the DNA furnished D and trimming. The sample table lists 20,000 to 25,000 clones, about 81% of them with a count of one. The ten largest account for 6% to 8% of the sample.

Taken from cysteine to phenylalanine, the CDR3 has 12 residues. Only CDR3 DNA remains: 36 bases, in frame from the first base. The CDR1 and CDR2 encoded by the germline V gene are SGHTA and FQGNSA. V drops 3 bases and J drops 7 bases, leaving 7 bases in between. General findings and caveats noted by the study authors: The repertoire was dominated across all time points by expanded TRB clones identified before ART initiation, although this dominance was seen to fluctuate and to decrease in many PLHIV after ART. A significant increase in TRB diversity was found to be associated with ART initiation, although TRB diversity was observed to remain significantly below that of transplant donor controls even after long-term ART. Narrower CDR3 length ranges were observed in HIV repertoires than in controls, and an antigen-experienced repertoire with only a slight naive shift after ART was suggested by the network structure. Samples dated from the mid-2000s to the late 2010s, and the ART regimens used may be less effective than current ones. Since PBMC availability was limited, sequencing covered only the TCR beta chain, with no alpha chain pairing. Because pre-ART samples had limited cell numbers, unsorted PBMC were profiled rather than sorted CD4+ and CD8+ T cells. Inferences about post-ART repertoire changes are limited because no data were available on ART adherence, viral resistance or therapy changes.

Participants were included only if at least one PBMC sample before ART initiation and at least two post-ART samples were available. Every participant with HIV received treatment in the United States of America. Before DNA extraction, cryopreserved samples of about 0.95-11 million PBMC were thawed and washed. At the time of the earliest PBMC sample for each participant with HIV, ages ranged from about 20 to 55 years. PBMC samples from each participant spanned 1-4 timepoints before ART initiation and 2-8 timepoints after ART initiation, with a median of 7 samples. Serial HIV viral load, CD4+ T-cell count, ART history and demographic data were obtained for every participant. A Qiagen kit on a QIAcube was used to extract genomic DNA from unsorted PBMC, with samples processed in batches of 12.

Recombination linked TRBV7-2 to TRBJ1-5; the D gene is possibly TRBD1, with 5 bases matching. The TCR comes from a man aged 25 to 40 with HIV. Here the sequenced sample was unsorted PBMCs, taken 1.5 years after starting antiretroviral therapy. The DNA reads as follows: TGTGCCAGCAGCTTTGGGGGGCAGCCCCAGCATTTT. This is translated as CASSFGGQPQHF.